The rows below give T cell receptor beta chains drawn from one sample of a study of T cell changes during pregnancy in multiple sclerosis. TCRdb's copy holds only in-frame clones and misses some; the assay was immunoSEQ multiplex PCR. The sample records about 59,000 clones, 93% being singletons. This material consisted of CD8+ T cells from peripheral blood mononuclear cells, taken in the third trimester of pregnancy. These receptors were collected from a female donor with multiple sclerosis, enrolled in a pregnancy study. The CDR3 runs from the conserved cysteine through the conserved F or W. D genes are given only for firm matches. Size values are once, few and many counts, or a class for expanded clones, and some rows have none.

V,size,length,D,J,CDR3,DNA
TRBV6-1,-,14,TRBD2,TRBJ2-5,CAGGLAGDAETQYF,TGTGCCGGGGGACTAGCGGGAGACGCCGAGACCCAGTACTTC
TRBV2,-,15,TRBD1,TRBJ1-5,CASSRGQGSNQPQHF,TGTGCCAGCAGTAGGGGACAGGGAAGCAATCAGCCCCAGCATTTT
TRBV5-1,-,13,-,TRBJ1-2,CASSFSPLVGYTF,TGCGCCAGCAGCTTCTCCCCCCTCGTCGGCTACACCTTC
TRBV6-6,-,14,-,TRBJ2-2,CASSRGPNTGELFF,TGTGCCAGCAGTAGGGGTCCCAACACCGGGGAGCTGTTTTTT
TRBV7-9,-,12,-,TRBJ1-2,CASSNAGSGYTF,TGTGCCAGCAGCAACGCGGGGTCTGGCTACACCTTC
TRBV4-2,once,16,TRBD2,TRBJ2-1,CASSLPGLAGADEQFF,TGTGCCAGCAGCCTTCCGGGACTAGCGGGAGCAGATGAGCAGTTCTTC
TRBV27,-,14,-,TRBJ2-7,CASSHEGGYYEQYF,TGTGCCAGCAGTCACGAAGGGGGTTACTACGAGCAGTACTTC
TRBV4-3,-,15,TRBD1,TRBJ1-2,CASSQDPGQGFGYTF,TGCGCCAGCAGCCAAGATCCCGGACAGGGCTTTGGCTACACCTTC
TRBV10-3,-,13,-,TRBJ2-7,CAIKSGIDDEQYF,TGTGCCATCAAGTCGGGGATAGACGACGAGCAGTACTTC
TRBV7-8,-,16,-,TRBJ2-1,CASSLGVRVVLGEQFF,TGTGCCAGCAGCTTAGGGGTCAGGGTGGTGTTGGGTGAGCAGTTCTTC
TRBV27,-,14,-,TRBJ2-5,CASSLWGLQETQYF,TGTGCCAGCAGTTTATGGGGACTCCAAGAGACCCAGTACTTC
TRBV11-2,-,12,-,TRBJ1-1,CASSPSGLEAFF,TGTGCCAGCAGCCCTTCGGGGTTAGAAGCTTTCTTT
TRBV27,-,13,TRBD1,TRBJ2-7,CASRGQGSYEQYF,TGTGCCAGCAGGGGACAGGGTTCCTACGAGCAGTACTTC
TRBV27,-,14,-,TRBJ1-5,CASSLQGDNQPQHF,TGTGCCAGCAGTTTGCAGGGCGACAATCAGCCCCAGCATTTT
TRBV4-1,-,12,-,TRBJ2-1,CASSRGYNEQFF,TGCGCCAGCAGCCGAGGATACAATGAGCAGTTCTTC
TRBV29-1,-,16,TRBD1,TRBJ2-1,CSVEDPTGERYNEQFF,TGCAGCGTTGAAGACCCGACAGGGGAGCGGTACAATGAGCAGTTCTTC
TRBV4-1,-,16,-,TRBJ1-1,CASSQGQTGIGTEAFF,TGCGCCAGCAGCCAAGGCCAGACCGGGATTGGGACTGAAGCTTTCTTT
TRBV27,-,14,TRBD1,TRBJ2-7,CASSLSGTDYEQYF,TGTGCCAGCAGTTTATCCGGGACAGATTACGAGCAGTACTTC
TRBV13,-,18,TRBD2,TRBJ2-5,CASSLADLGTSGKETQYF,TGTGCCAGCAGCTTAGCCGACTTAGGGACTAGCGGAAAAGAGACCCAGTACTTC
TRBV5-6,once,13,-,TRBJ1-5,CASSLGTAQPQHF,TGTGCCAGCAGCTTGGGAACAGCCCAGCCCCAGCATTTT
TRBV6-5,-,13,-,TRBJ2-7,CASSYRPNGEQYF,TGTGCCAGCAGTTACAGGCCAAACGGGGAGCAGTACTTC
TRBV2,-,14,-,TRBJ2-3,CASTRVGATDTQYF,TGTGCCAGCACCAGAGTGGGGGCCACAGATACGCAGTATTTT
TRBV11-2,-,16,-,TRBJ2-3,CASSSDPSAITDTQYF,TGTGCCAGCAGCTCAGACCCCAGTGCAATCACAGATACGCAGTATTTT
TRBV9,-,13,-,TRBJ2-7,CASSASDFYEQYF,TGTGCCAGCAGCGCCTCAGACTTCTACGAGCAGTACTTC
TRBV5-1,-,14,-,TRBJ2-7,CASSDTGHSYEQYF,TGCGCCAGCAGCGACACCGGACACTCCTACGAGCAGTACTTC
TRBV27,-,12,-,TRBJ2-7,CASSGQPYEQYF,TGTGCCAGCAGTGGACAGCCTTACGAGCAGTACTTC
TRBV28,-,14,-,TRBJ2-7,CASSFRDTFYEQYF,TGTGCCAGCAGTTTCCGGGACACCTTCTACGAGCAGTACTTC
TRBV19,-,15,TRBD1,TRBJ1-5,CASSMGQGPPQPQHF,TGTGCCAGTAGTATGGGACAGGGGCCCCCTCAGCCCCAGCATTTT
TRBV13,-,13,-,TRBJ1-1,CASSHSDYTEAFF,TGTGCCAGCAGCCATTCAGACTACACTGAAGCTTTCTTT
TRBV5-1,-,16,TRBD2,TRBJ2-3,CASSLTGLAVTDTQYF,TGCGCCAGCAGCTTAACGGGACTAGCGGTCACAGATACGCAGTATTTT
TRBV7-6,-,15,-,TRBJ1-5,CASSLYEGGNQPQHF,TGTGCCAGCAGCTTATATGAGGGGGGCAATCAGCCCCAGCATTTT
TRBV19,-,15,TRBD2,TRBJ2-1,CASSILAGVGNEQFF,TGTGCCAGTAGTATCCTAGCGGGAGTAGGAAATGAGCAGTTCTTC
TRBV19,-,12,-,TRBJ1-2,CASRQGAHGYTF,TGTGCCAGTAGGCAGGGCGCGCATGGCTACACCTTC
TRBV28,-,14,TRBD2,TRBJ2-1,CASYGTSGWDEQFF,TGTGCCAGCTACGGGACTAGCGGGTGGGATGAGCAGTTCTTC
TRBV2,once,15,-,TRBJ2-6,CASSEPYSGANVLTF,TGTGCCAGCAGTGAACCGTACTCTGGGGCCAACGTCCTGACTTTC
TRBV19,-,13,TRBD1,TRBJ2-3,CASRDRGTDTQYF,TGTGCCAGTCGGGACAGGGGCACAGATACGCAGTATTTT
TRBV29-1,-,14,TRBD2,TRBJ2-1,CSADSGISYNEQFF,TGCAGCGCCGATAGCGGGATAAGCTACAATGAGCAGTTCTTC
TRBV7-9,-,14,-,TRBJ1-2,CASSLGDRTDGYTF,TGTGCCAGCAGCTTAGGCGACAGAACGGATGGCTACACCTTC
TRBV25-1,-,13,-,TRBJ1-1,CASIRTGTPEAFF,TGTGCCAGCATTCGAACGGGGACACCTGAAGCTTTCTTT
TRBV4-1,-,15,-,TRBJ2-3,CASSQDRTGRNTQYF,TGCGCCAGCAGCCAAGATCGTACAGGGAGAAATACGCAGTATTTT
TRBV11-2,-,13,-,TRBJ2-5,CASSSLAEETQYF,TGTGCCAGCAGCTCCCTGGCAGAAGAGACCCAGTACTTC
TRBV6-6,-,12,-,TRBJ2-7,CASSPPQGKPYF,TGTGCCAGCAGTCCACCCCAGGGGAAGCCATACTTC
TRBV9,-,14,-,TRBJ1-4,CASSADRFGEKLFF,TGTGCCAGCAGCGCGGACAGATTTGGTGAAAAACTGTTTTTT
TRBV11-2,-,14,-,TRBJ2-7,CASSAGAFTYEQYF,TGTGCCAGCAGTGCAGGGGCCTTTACTTACGAGCAGTACTTC
TRBV27,-,15,-,TRBJ1-3,CASSAGTAPGNTIYF,TGTGCCAGCAGTGCGGGGACGGCCCCTGGAAACACCATATATTTT
TRBV19,few,13,-,TRBJ1-1,CASNRGGNTEAFF,TGTGCCAGTAATCGGGGGGGGAACACTGAAGCTTTCTTT
TRBV27,-,17,TRBD2,TRBJ2-1,CASSGGLAGGPRHEQFF,TGTGCCAGCAGTGGAGGACTAGCGGGAGGGCCTCGGCATGAGCAGTTCTTC
TRBV2,-,14,TRBD2,TRBJ2-1,CASPLAGGGNEQFF,TGTGCCAGCCCACTAGCGGGAGGAGGTAATGAGCAGTTCTTC
TRBV27,once,15,TRBD2,TRBJ2-2,CASSLLAGLGQELFF,TGTGCCAGCAGTTTACTAGCGGGCCTGGGTCAGGAGCTGTTTTTT
TRBV28,-,13,TRBD1,TRBJ1-2,CASSPGTGNGYTF,TGTGCCAGCAGTCCCGGGACAGGGAATGGCTACACCTTC
TRBV5-6,-,14,-,TRBJ2-7,CASSLGGPSYEQYF,TGTGCCAGCAGCTTAGGGGGACCCTCCTACGAGCAGTACTTC
TRBV2,-,15,TRBD2,TRBJ2-1,CASTIGLAGGNEQFF,TGTGCCAGTACTATTGGACTAGCGGGAGGCAATGAGCAGTTCTTC
TRBV7-8,once,15,-,TRBJ2-7,CASSEVPINYYEQYF,TGTGCCAGCAGCGAAGTCCCTATTAACTACTACGAGCAGTACTTC
TRBV11-2,-,17,TRBD1,TRBJ2-5,CASSLGRFRGLQETQYF,TGTGCCAGCAGCCTTGGTCGTTTCAGGGGGCTGCAAGAGACCCAGTACTTC
TRBV5-1,-,16,TRBD1,TRBJ1-1,CASSFGTGGRNTEAFF,TGCGCCAGCAGCTTCGGGACAGGGGGCAGGAACACTGAAGCTTTCTTT
TRBV7-3,-,15,TRBD2,TRBJ2-1,CASSSTSGTWNEQFF,TGTGCCAGCAGCTCGACTAGCGGGACTTGGAATGAGCAGTTCTTC
TRBV21-1,once,16,-,TRBJ2-7,CASSKPQTGSSYEQYF,TGTGCCAGCAGCAAACCACAGACAGGGAGCTCCTACGAGCAGTACTTC
TRBV5-4,few,15,-,TRBJ2-2,CASSQRGGNTGELFF,TGTGCCAGCAGCCAGCGTGGAGGGAACACCGGGGAGCTGTTTTTT
TRBV4-2,-,14,TRBD1,TRBJ2-7,CASSQGQGAREQYF,TGTGCCAGCAGCCAGGGACAGGGGGCGAGGGAGCAGTACTTC